The 17 T cell receptor beta chains below were found in one sample sequenced in a study of cytomegalovirus exposure and HLA in healthy donors. With 60 Vbeta and 13 Jbeta primers, the PCR was carried out. Method: immunoSEQ multiplex PCR; TCRdb's copy keeps in-frame clones and lacks some. The sample contains some 50,000 clones, 70% to 85% of which appear only once. Sequenced material: PBMCs. These receptors were obtained from a woman aged 45 to 65 in good health and CMV-seropositive.

The rearrangement uses TRBV19 and TRBJ2-7, with TRBD2 as a possible D gene (6 bases). V lost 5 bases and J lost 3, with 17 bases in between. This CDR3 spans 15 amino acids. Looked up from germline, CDR1 is LNHDA and CDR2 is SQIVND (reference sequence). CDR3 nucleotide sequence: TGTGCCAGTAGTGTGTTCCCGGGACTCCACTACGAGCAGTACTTC. As protein: CASSVFPGLHYEQYF.

The chain is built from TRBV4-3 and TRBJ1-5; no definite D call. The V gene lost 4 bases and the J gene lost 3 bases, with 10 bases spanning the gap. The CDR3 length is 14 residues. The germline gives CDR1 LGHNA, CDR2 YSLEER. CDR3 sequence reads: CASSLGINNQPQHF. In DNA, the CDR3 is TGCGCCAGCAGCCTCGGGATCAACAATCAGCCCCAGCATTTT.

This sequence joins TRBV5-6 and TRBJ2-7; TRBD1 matches 9 bases. The V segment lost 4 bases and the J segment 3 bases; nucleotides outside the gene matches: 5. Germline V CDR1 and CDR2: SGHDT, YYEEEE. There are 14 residues in the CDR3. The CDR3 sequence is CASSMGQGGYEQYF. CDR3 coding DNA: TGTGCCAGCAGCATGGGACAGGGAGGCTACGAGCAGTACTTC. The full variable domain, completed using reference TRBV5-6 and TRBJ2-7, is DAGVTQSPTHLIKTRGQQVTLRCSPKSGHDTVSWYQQALGQGPQFIFQYYEEEERQRGNFPDRFSGHQFPNYSSELNVNALLLGDSALYLCASSMGQGGYEQYFGPGTRLTVT.

The chain combines TRBV15 with TRBJ1-1; D call uncertain. CDR1 LNHNV and CDR2 YYDKDF come from the germline V gene (reference sequence). The germline V and J ends were trimmed by 1 base and 1 base, with 7 bases remaining between them. The CDR3 is 14 residues long. CDR3: CATSRGSRNTEAFF. CDR3 bases: TGTGCCACCAGCAGAGGAAGCCGGAACACTGAAGCTTTCTTT.

The chain recombines TRBV7-2 with TRBJ2-5; D gene uncertain. The CDR3 loop spans 13 amino acids. Germline V gene lookup returns CDR1 SGHTA and CDR2 FQGNSA. V dropped 5 bases and J dropped 7 bases, with 14 bases sitting between them. CDR3 nucleotide sequence: TGTGCCAGCAGCCAAAACCCCCGAGGGACCCAGTACTTC. Amino acid sequence: CASSQNPRGTQYF.

The CDR3 DNA sequence: TGTGCCAGCAGCCAACCCGGCCAGCGGTACTTC. Protein product: CASSQPGQRYF. The chain couples TRBV6-6 to TRBJ2-5; no definite D call. Trimming pared 6 bases from V and 13 bases from J, leaving 15 bases between. The germline V gene encodes CDR1 MNHNY and CDR2 SVGAGI (reference sequence). The CDR3 runs to 11 residues.

This chain connects TRBV7-3 to TRBJ2-1; 9 bases are shared with TRBD1. V shed 5 bases, J shed 7 bases, and the junction held 3 bases outside the gene matches. Germline loops: CDR1 SGHTA, CDR2 FQGTGA. CDR3 length: 13 residues. The CDR3 region has the DNA TGTGCCAGCAGCCGGGACAGGGAAAATGAGCAGTTCTTC. Translating it yields CASSRDRENEQFF.

The V call is TRBV5-4, the J call TRBJ2-3; TRBD2 is a possible D gene (6 bases). The germline V gene encodes CDR1 SGHNT and CDR2 YYREEE (reference sequence). This CDR3 is built from 15 residues. V shed 3 bases and J shed 2 bases, with 13 bases lying between them. The chain's CDR3 is CASSSDGDFTDTQYF. In nucleotides, the CDR3 is TGTGCCAGCAGCTCAGACGGGGACTTCACAGATACGCAGTATTTT. Together with reference TRBV5-4 and TRBJ2-3, the CDR3 gives the full variable domain: ETGVTQSPTHLIKTRGQQVTLRCSSQSGHNTVSWYQQALGQGPQFIFQYYREEENGRGNFPPRFSGLQFPNYSSELNVNALELDDSALYLCASSSDGDFTDTQYFGPGTRLTVL.

The rearrangement uses TRBV28 and TRBJ2-5; the match to TRBD1 covers 7 bases. The J call may not be correct, given that the DNA end is closer to TRBJ2-7. Germline V gives CDR1 MDHEN, CDR2 SYDVKM. The CDR3 spans 15 residues. The CDR3 here is CASSPTTGLSYEQYF. The CDR3 DNA is TGTGCCAGCAGTCCGACGACAGGGCTCTCCTACGAGCAGTACTTC.

The V gene is TRBV28, the J gene TRBJ2-1; tentatively, D is TRBD2 (6 bases). The CDR3 is 14 amino acids. The V gene's germline CDR1 is MDHEN and CDR2 SYDVKM. Trimming stripped 6 bases from V and 2 bases from J, with 11 bases between. The DNA of the CDR3 is TGTGCCAGCAGGCGACTAGGTACCTACAATGAGCAGTTCTTC. Translation: CASRRLGTYNEQFF.

This chain links TRBV4-2 with TRBJ2-5; tentatively, D is TRBD2 (6 bases). The J call could be wrong; TRBJ2-7 is a better fit for the DNA end. Germline loops: CDR1 LGHNA, CDR2 YNFKEQ. CDR3 length: 16 residues. CDR3 bases: TGTGCCAGCAGCCAAGACCGCGGGGACTCTCCCTACGAGCAGTACTTC. Its protein product is CASSQDRGDSPYEQYF.

The chain links TRBV27 to TRBJ2-7; D perhaps matches TRBD2 (6 bases). The CDR3 is 16 amino acids. Germline values: CDR1 MNHEY, CDR2 SMNVEV (reference sequence). The ends were cut back, 6 bases at V and 5 bases at J, with 23 bases in the middle. Here the CDR3 reads CASSRLGGAVRDEQYF. The CDR3 DNA follows: TGTGCCAGCAGCCGCCTGGGGGGAGCCGTAAGGGACGAGCAGTACTTC.

The table lists this clone with a count of one. The CDR3 spells CASSGAGIYSYEQYF. CDR3 coding DNA: TGTGCCAGTAGCGGAGCGGGGATCTACTCCTACGAGCAGTACTTC. The chain uses TRBV19 and TRBJ2-5; 7 bases fit TRBD2. The J call may be in error: the DNA end matches TRBJ2-7 better. CDR3 size: 15 residues. Germline CDR1 reads LNHDA; CDR2 reads SQIVND (reference sequence).

The CDR3 spells CASSRDRVLNEQFF. The CDR3 nucleotides are TGTGCCAGCAGTAGGGACAGGGTACTAAATGAGCAGTTCTTC. The V and J genes are TRBV28 and TRBJ2-1; 9 bases align to TRBD1. CDR1 is MDHEN, CDR2 SYDVKM, per germline. The CDR3 consists of 14 residues. Trimming removed 5 bases from V and 7 bases from J; junction bases left unmatched: 6.

The rearrangement uses TRBV2 and TRBJ2-1; the match to TRBD1 covers 9 bases. The V segment lost 6 bases and the J segment 6 bases; nucleotides outside the gene matches: 3. This CDR3 is built from 13 residues. Germline V CDR1 and CDR2: SNHLY, FYNNEI. As DNA, the CDR3 is TGTGCCAGCAGCGCGACAGGGGGCAATGAGCAGTTCTTC. Its translation is CASSATGGNEQFF.

The rearrangement joins TRBV30 to TRBJ2-4; perhaps TRBD1 as D (6 bases). This CDR3 is 11 amino acids long. Between the trimmed V and J ends, which lost 4 bases and 7 bases, there was a span of 8 bases. Germline V lookup: CDR1 GTSNPN, CDR2 SVGIG (reference sequence). CDR3 nucleotides: TGTGCCTGGAACACAGGGAACATTCAGTACTTC. This encodes CAWNTGNIQYF.

This chain connects TRBV2 to TRBJ2-1, with D possibly matching TRBD2 (5 bases). V was pared by 7 bases and J by 9 bases, with 13 bases between. Per the germline V gene, CDR1 is SNHLY and CDR2 is FYNNEI. This CDR3 has 12 amino acids. The CDR3 DNA follows: TGTGCCAGCAAACCAGAGGGCGGTGAGCAGTTCTTC. Translated, it gives CASKPEGGEQFF.